This is a list of T cell receptor beta chains from one sample in a study of Graves' ophthalmopathy and Graves' hyperthyroidism. Each CDR3 protein gets one entry after TCRdb re-called the multiplex PCR reads with MiXCR. This sample has under 200,000 distinct CDR3 sequences, with less than 45% found just once. Source material: peripheral blood. The receptor source for this set is a woman in her forties with Graves' ophthalmopathy. Both conserved end residues are part of each CDR3. The order of the fields is clone size, V gene, J gene, D gene, CDR3 protein, CDR3 DNA. The D gene is left open where the match is weak. Size values are once, few and many counts, or a class for expanded clones, and some rows have none.

many	TRBV27	TRBJ1-6	TRBD1	CASGTGDYYNSPLHF	TGTGCCAGCGGGACAGGCGATTATTATAATTCACCCCTCCACTTT
NA	TRBV27	TRBJ1-1	TRBD1	CASSPRTGGREAFF	TGTGCCAGCAGTCCTCGGACAGGAGGGCGTGAAGCTTTCTTT
few	TRBV29-1	TRBJ2-2	TRBD1	CSAYRGGGELFF	TGCAGCGCCTACAGGGGCGGCGGGGAGCTGTTTTTT
NA	TRBV25-1	TRBJ2-7	NA	CASTGHGYGPYEQYF	TGTGCCAGCACTGGACATGGGTACGGGCCCTACGAGCAGTACTTC
many	TRBV5-1	TRBJ2-7	NA	CASSLERVYEQYF	TGCGCCAGCAGCTTGGAACGGGTCTACGAGCAGTACTTC
NA	TRBV12-3/TRBV12-4	TRBJ1-6	NA	CASSSGTVGSPLHF	TGTGCCAGCAGTTCTGGGACGGTGGGTTCACCCCTCCACTTT
NA	TRBV6-1	TRBJ2-7	NA	CASSRTGREQYF	TGTGCCAGCAGTCGCACAGGGCGCGAGCAGTACTTC
many	TRBV7-2	TRBJ2-7	NA	CASSSSGPYEQYF	TGTGCCAGCAGCTCCTCAGGGCCCTACGAGCAGTACTTC
many	TRBV12-3/TRBV12-4	TRBJ2-5	TRBD1	CASSGTGWAQYF	TGTGCCAGCAGCGGGACAGGTTGGGCCCAGTACTTC
NA	TRBV7-2	TRBJ2-4	TRBD2	CASSLSLAEALAKNIQYF	TGTGCCAGCAGCTTATCGCTAGCGGAGGCTCTAGCCAAAAACATTCAGTACTTC
many	TRBV5-1	TRBJ1-1	NA	CASSLMGPGTEAFF	TGCGCCAGCAGCTTGATGGGACCCGGGACTGAAGCTTTCTTT
few	TRBV12-3/TRBV12-4	TRBJ1-3	NA	CASTPGHGFDTIYF	TGTGCCAGCACCCCGGGACACGGTTTTGACACCATATATTTT
NA	TRBV7-2	TRBJ2-7	TRBD1	CASSLPGGSYEQYF	TGTGCCAGCAGCTTGCCAGGGGGTAGTTACGAGCAGTACTTC
NA	TRBV6-1	TRBJ1-3	NA	CASSAYVTGNTIYF	TGTGCCAGCAGCGCCTACGTTACTGGAAACACCATATATTTT
many	TRBV27	TRBJ1-6	NA	CASSLLSAGLGSPLHF	TGTGCCAGCAGTTTACTATCGGCAGGGCTGGGTTCACCCCTCCACTTT
many	TRBV6-2/TRBV6-3	TRBJ1-5	NA	CASSLTGLRRFQPQHF	TGTGCCAGCAGTCTGACAGGCCTCAGAAGGTTTCAGCCCCAGCATTTT
NA	TRBV6-2/TRBV6-3	TRBJ2-7	NA	CASSYGLIYEQYF	TGTGCCAGCAGTTACGGACTGATCTACGAGCAGTACTTC
NA	TRBV28	TRBJ1-2	NA	CASSLTPPGYTF	TGTGCCAGCAGTTTGACACCCCCTGGCTACACCTTC
many	TRBV15	TRBJ1-3	TRBD1	CATSKGTGLFGNTIYF	TGTGCCACCAGCAAGGGGACAGGCTTGTTTGGAAACACCATATATTTT
many	TRBV2	TRBJ1-6	NA	CASNVGGLNSPLHF	TGTGCCAGCAATGTAGGAGGTTTGAATTCACCCCTCCACTTT
NA	TRBV12-3/TRBV12-4	TRBJ2-7	TRBD2	CASSLWASGNGEQYF	TGTGCCAGCAGTTTATGGGCTAGCGGGAACGGCGAGCAGTACTTC
NA	TRBV6-1	TRBJ2-2	TRBD1	CASSTGDRNTGELFF	TGTGCCAGCAGCACAGGGGATAGGAACACCGGGGAGCTGTTTTTT
few	TRBV28	TRBJ1-2	TRBD1	CASSPTGGDNYGYTF	TGTGCCAGCAGTCCGACAGGGGGCGACAACTATGGCTACACCTTC
once	TRBV12-3/TRBV12-4	TRBJ2-5	TRBD2	CASHSGRAWETQYF	TGTGCCAGCCATAGCGGGAGGGCCTGGGAGACCCAGTACTTC
many	TRBV19	TRBJ1-1	NA	CASSKQRNTEAFF	TGTGCCAGCAGTAAGCAGAGAAACACTGAAGCTTTCTTT
NA	TRBV28	TRBJ1-1	NA	CASSLRTWAGAFF	TGTGCCAGCAGTTTACGTACGTGGGCCGGGGCTTTCTTT
NA	TRBV6-1	TRBJ2-7	TRBD2	CASDGGPSGRSAYEQYF	TGTGCCAGCGATGGGGGGCCTAGCGGGCGATCCGCCTACGAGCAGTACTTC
NA	TRBV11-2	TRBJ2-5	NA	CASSLAGGGGETQYF	TGTGCCAGCAGCTTAGCGGGCGGAGGAGGAGAGACCCAGTACTTC
many	TRBV6-2/TRBV6-3	TRBJ2-4	TRBD1	CASIPQGTRGIQYF	TGTGCCAGCATTCCACAGGGGACCCGCGGCATTCAGTACTTC
once	TRBV20-1	TRBJ1-6	NA	CSARVRGFDSPLHF	TGCAGTGCTAGAGTTCGCGGGTTCGACTCACCCCTCCACTTT
many	TRBV19	TRBJ1-5	TRBD1	CASSYDGTGYSNQPQHF	TGTGCCAGTTCCTACGACGGGACAGGATATAGCAATCAGCCCCAGCATTTT
many	TRBV2	TRBJ2-7	NA	CASIVAYEQYF	TGTGCCAGCATAGTCGCCTACGAGCAGTACTTC
NA	TRBV6-2/TRBV6-3	TRBJ2-7	NA	CASRGLHEQYF	TGTGCCAGCAGAGGGCTCCACGAGCAGTACTTC
many	TRBV20-1	TRBJ1-1	NA	CSANKNTEAFF	TGCAGTGCTAATAAGAACACTGAAGCTTTCTTT
many	TRBV20-1	TRBJ2-2	NA	CSARDRRGAYTGELFF	TGCAGTGCTAGAGATCGCCGGGGGGCTTACACCGGGGAGCTGTTTTTT
NA	TRBV5-1	TRBJ2-7	TRBD2	CASSLVAGGPGEQYF	TGCGCCAGCAGCTTGGTAGCGGGAGGGCCGGGAGAGCAGTACTTC
NA	TRBV11-1	TRBJ1-2	NA	CASSQDVAGQGRGYTF	TGTGCCAGCAGTCAAGACGTAGCTGGGCAGGGCAGGGGCTACACCTTC
many	TRBV6-1	TRBJ1-2	NA	CASSEVWGYGYTF	TGTGCCAGCAGTGAAGTGTGGGGCTATGGCTACACCTTC
many	TRBV11-2	TRBJ1-2	NA	CASSLDLGGVGYTF	TGTGCCAGCAGCTTAGATCTGGGGGGAGTGGGCTACACCTTC
NA	TRBV12-3/TRBV12-4	TRBJ2-5	TRBD2	CASSLWGLAQTEETQYF	TGTGCCAGCAGTTTATGGGGACTAGCCCAGACCGAAGAGACCCAGTACTTC
NA	TRBV6-2/TRBV6-3	TRBJ1-1	NA	CASSIRGEGTEAFF	TGTGCCAGCAGTATCAGGGGCGAGGGCACTGAAGCTTTCTTT
many	TRBV12-3/TRBV12-4	TRBJ1-5	NA	CASSLRSGDQPQHF	TGTGCCAGCAGTTTGAGGTCAGGGGATCAGCCCCAGCATTTT
NA	TRBV30	TRBJ2-2	TRBD1	CAWSVGTANTGELFF	TGTGCCTGGAGTGTCGGGACAGCCAACACCGGGGAGCTGTTTTTT
NA	TRBV5-6	TRBJ1-2	NA	CASSLGTSFGFRGYTF	TGTGCCAGCAGCTTGGGGACCTCTTTTGGGTTCCGTGGCTACACCTTC
many	TRBV13	TRBJ1-3	NA	CASSLARGSGNTIYF	TGTGCCAGCAGCTTAGCCAGGGGCTCTGGAAACACCATATATTTT